Given below is one T cell receptor (beta chain) in context. This entry is derived from a study of monozygotic twins with inflammatory bowel disease. TCRdb reprocessed the 5' RACE reads, keeping one entry per CDR3 protein, no DNA. This table lists 300,000 to 400,000 distinct CDR3 sequences. This CDR3 contains 13 residues. The germline V gene encodes CDR1 KGHSH and CDR2 LQKENI. The sample was blood. This chain uses TRBV18 with TRBJ2-7. The clonotype originates from a human donor with ulcerative colitis or Crohn's disease, or a healthy co-twin of an affected twin (not recorded which). The CDR3 loop is CASSPSYSYEQYF.